This T cell receptor (beta chain) was profiled in a study of pediatric ulcerative colitis. Findings and limits, study-wide: Acute severe colitis showed lower rectal diversity from clonal expansions. Two rectal clonotypes were found only in ulcerative colitis patients, all of them.

The CDR3 has 13 amino acids. Method: immunoSEQ multiplex PCR; TCRdb's copy keeps in-frame clones and lacks some. This sample carries fewer than 6,500 clones, about nine tenths of them seen once, and the ten largest clones take about 2%. Comment on this clone: Its specificity is unknown.

The sequence derives from a girl under 18 who was a control in a study of pediatric ulcerative colitis. V usage is TRBV21-1 and J usage is TRBJ2-1. TRBV21-1 is deemed a pseudogene. The sequencing sample was made of blood. This chain's CDR3 is CASSGRLVFEQFF. CDR3 sequence (DNA): TGTGCCAGCAGCGGACGACTGGTGTTTGAGCAGTTCTTC.